The 13 T cell receptor beta chains below were found in one sample sequenced in a study of read filtering for tumor transcriptome and immune sequencing. Molecular barcoded adaptors covering alpha/delta and beta/gamma chains were used on roughly 400 ng RNA. MiXCR was run by TCRdb on the reads, yielding one entry per CDR3 protein. The sample shows fewer than 30,000 distinct CDR3 sequences, less than 25% of them seen only once. The material sequenced was a population of CD138-negative cells sorted from bone marrow. The receptors here all came from a donor over 35 with multiple myeloma.

This clonotype came up many times. The genes are TRBV5-1 and TRBJ2-3; 10 positions agree with TRBD2. With 4 bases clipped from V and 2 bases from J, the junction kept 7 bases outside the gene matches. The CDR3 runs to 16 residues. Germline V gene sequence: CDR1 SGHRS, CDR2 YFSETQ. This chain's CDR3 is CASSLGLAVLTDTQYF. The CDR3, as DNA: TGCGCCAGCAGCCTCGGACTAGCGGTGCTCACAGATACGCAGTATTTT.

This clonotype was seen repeatedly, ten times or more. Because the CDR3's place on the DNA is in doubt, the DNA is left out and the CDR3 is given as listed by TCRdb. The chain employs TRBV6-5 and TRBJ1-2; TRBD1 was called by the table and not checked on the DNA. The CDR3 region is 11 residues in length, termini included. Germline CDR1 MNHEY, CDR2 SVGAGI. The CDR3 here is CASWGQGAKTF.

The sample holds many counts of this clonotype. The chain couples TRBV5-1 to TRBJ2-6, with 11 bases identical to TRBD1. The V gene end was trimmed by 0 bases and the J gene end by 1 base; junction bases not matched to a gene: 9. The CDR3 contains 20 residues. Germline CDR1 SGHRS, CDR2 YFSETQ. CDR3 region: CASSLAGTGGKGSGANVLTF. The CDR3 bases are TGCGCCAGCAGCTTGGCCGGGACAGGGGGTAAAGGTTCTGGGGCCAACGTCCTGACTTTC.

This chain uses TRBV11-2 with TRBJ2-5; D remains ambiguous. CDR1 and CDR2 (germline): SGHAT, FQNNGV. The CDR3 has 17 amino acids. Trimming pared 5 bases from V and 3 bases from J, leaving 22 bases between. The CDR3 loop is CASSPSERSQTKETQYF. Here the CDR3 DNA reads TGTGCCAGCAGCCCCTCCGAAAGGAGCCAGACCAAAGAGACCCAGTACTTC. The variable domain in full, completed from reference TRBV11-2 and TRBJ2-5, reads EAGVAQSPRYKIIEKRQSVAFWCNPISGHATLYWYQQILGQGPKLLIQFQNNGVVDDSQLPKDRFSAERLKGVDSTLKIQPAKLEDSAVYLCASSPSERSQTKETQYFGPGTRLLVL.

There are many counts of this clonotype. The chain is built from TRBV12-3 or TRBV12-4 and TRBJ1-4; possibly TRBD1 for D (6 bases). V was shortened by 0 bases and J by 7 bases, with 15 bases between the two germline ends. CDR3 length: 16 amino acids. The CDR3: CASSLARDIRGEKLFF. As DNA, the CDR3 is TGTGCCAGCAGTTTAGCGCGGGACATAAGAGGTGAAAAACTGTTTTTT.

This chain links TRBV23-1 with TRBJ2-7, with TRBD1 as a possible D gene (6 bases). TRBV23-1 is an ORF, with its function uncertain. This CDR3 spans 13 amino acids. V was shortened by 7 bases and J by 4 bases, with 14 bases between the two germline ends. CDR3 nucleotides: TGCGCCAGCACGGTACAGGGAAGGTACGAGCAGTACTTC. This encodes CASTVQGRYEQYF.

As to this clonotype: A clone one base away is much larger, so this may be a read error. V is TRBV29-1 and J is TRBJ1-2; D ambiguous. CDR1 SQVTM and CDR2 ANQGSEA come from the germline V gene. V was pared by 3 bases and J by 8 bases, with 4 bases between. This CDR3 has 9 amino acids. Here the CDR3 reads CSVDEGYTF. CDR3 DNA: TGCAGCGTTGATGAAGGCTACACCTTC.

This clonotype came up many times. The rearrangement uses TRBV29-1 and TRBJ2-6, with D unclear. The CDR3 has 14 residues. V was cut by 7 bases and J by 4 bases, with 14 bases left in between. The germline gives CDR1 SQVTM, CDR2 ANQGSEA. The CDR3 DNA reads TGCAGCGCTCCCGATGGATCGGGGGCCAACGTCCTGACTTTC. As protein: CSAPDGSGANVLTF.

There are many counts of this clonotype. This rearrangement joins TRBV19 to TRBJ2-5; tentatively, D is TRBD1 or TRBD2 (5 bases each). Germline CDR1 LNHDA, CDR2 SQIVND (reference sequence). The V end was cut by 9 bases, the J end by 2 bases, with 13 bases between. The CDR3 runs 13 residues. The CDR3 DNA reads TGTGCCAGCGGGGCTAGGGGTCAAGAGACCCAGTACTTC. It encodes CASGARGQETQYF.

By sample fraction, this clonotype is medium-sized. V and J are TRBV3-1 and TRBJ2-7; no clear D. V dropped 3 bases and J dropped 5 bases, with 5 bases sitting between them. Per the germline V gene, CDR1 is LGHDT and CDR2 is YNNKEL (reference sequence). The length of the CDR3 is 11 residues. The CDR3 spells CASSQLDEQYF. CDR3 bases: TGTGCCAGCAGCCAGCTGGACGAGCAGTACTTC.

This clonotype was seen at least ten times. This chain connects TRBV6-1 to TRBJ1-1, with 8 bases that match TRBD1. Germline trimming cut 5 bases from V and 1 base from J; bases unmatched to any gene: 0. CDR1 and CDR2 from the germline V gene are MNHNS and SASEGT. The length of the CDR3 is 13 residues. DNA for the CDR3: TGTGCCAGCAGTACAGGGGGGAACACTGAAGCTTTCTTT. Its translation: CASSTGGNTEAFF.

There are many counts of this clonotype. The chain uses TRBV5-1 and TRBJ1-1; D gene uncertain. The CDR3 contains 15 residues. Germline CDR1 SGHRS, CDR2 YFSETQ. The germline V and J ends were trimmed by 4 bases and 1 base, with 14 bases remaining between them. The CDR3 sequence is CASSERAGWNTEAFF. In DNA, the CDR3 is TGCGCCAGCAGCGAACGGGCCGGGTGGAACACTGAAGCTTTCTTT.

This clonotype was recorded at least ten times. The chain has TRBV18 and TRBJ1-1; 7 nucleotides agree with TRBD1. Germline CDR1 reads KGHSH; CDR2 reads LQKENI. The junction had 8 bases not matched to a gene; V was cut back by 3 bases and J by 1 base. CDR3 size: 16 residues. CDR3 residues: CASSPGTATPNTEAFF. The CDR3 nucleotides are TGTGCCAGCTCACCGGGGACAGCCACCCCGAACACTGAAGCTTTCTTT.